This TCR beta chain was recovered during a study of T cell repertoires in cytomegalovirus infection. Study at large: Use of recently identified HLA-C-restricted and well-studied HLA-B-restricted CMV epitopes was part of the study.

Points from the study as a whole: Within the response measured ex vivo, HLA-C-restricted CMV-specific TCR beta clonotypes were dominant. Based on cumulative public TCR beta family frequency, carriers of CMV plus the relevant HLA were identified.

The CDR3 has 14 residues. V lost 4 bases and J lost 8; bases outside the gene matches: 5. In germline, CDR1 is LNHDA, CDR2 SQIVND (reference sequence). To note about this clonotype: Its antigen is as yet unknown.

TCRdb recomputed calls from the reads with MiXCR, one row per CDR3 protein. The data show 310,000 or so distinct CDR3 sequences, 20% to 25% seen once. Sample: cultured PBMCs, taken from culture after CMV antigen stimulation. This sequence joins TRBV19 and TRBJ2-1; 10 nucleotides match TRBD2. This TCR was recovered from a human donor in good health (CMV status not recorded). Some clones in this sample may be carry-over from other donors' samples. The CDR3 nucleotides read TGTGCCAGTAGTACTAAGCGGGGGGGAGATGAGCAGTTCTTC. Its protein product is CASSTKRGGDEQFF. The whole variable domain, remainder taken from reference TRBV19 and TRBJ2-1, is DGGITQSPKYLFRKEGQNVTLSCEQNLNHDAMYWYRQDPGQGLRLIYYSQIVNDFQKGDIAEGYSVSREKKESFPLTVTSAQKNPTAFYLCASSTKRGGDEQFFGPGTRLTVL.